The 17 T cell receptor beta chains below were found in one sample sequenced in a study of shared clonotypes between healthy human individuals. Only in-frame clones appear in the TCRdb table, and some are missing; sequencing was by immunoSEQ multiplex PCR. This table holds about half a million clones, roughly 77% found once. The sample comprised PBMCs. The receptors were sampled from a woman in her thirties or forties in good health. Some clones in this sample may be carry-over from other donors' samples.

This chain connects TRBV7-6 to TRBJ2-7; TRBD2 matches 13 bases. This CDR3 has 16 amino acids. Germline V gene data show CDR1 as SGHVS and CDR2 as FNYEAQ. Germline trimming cut 5 bases from V and 1 base from J; bases unmatched to any gene: 5. CDR3 sequence: CASSRTSGSSSYEQYF. Written as DNA, the CDR3 is TGTGCCAGCAGCCGGACTAGCGGGAGCTCGTCCTACGAGCAGTACTTC.

V is TRBV11-2 and J is TRBJ2-7, with 7 bases matching TRBD2. Germline-derived CDR1 and CDR2 are SGHAT and FQNNGV. V trimming: 4 bases; J trimming: 3 bases; junction bases outside the gene matches: 9. This CDR3 contains 15 residues. The CDR3 bases are TGTGCCAGCAGCTCCAGGACTAGGAGAAGCTACGAGCAGTACTTC. This codes for CASSSRTRRSYEQYF.

The rearrangement joins TRBV29-1 to TRBJ2-1; D call uncertain. CDR3 length: 14 residues. Germline lookup yields CDR1 SQVTM and CDR2 ANQGSEA. Trimming took 8 bases from V and 0 from J, leaving 14 bases between them. The CDR3 DNA is TGCAGCTTGGGCCAGGCCTACTCCTACAATGAGCAGTTCTTC. This translates into CSLGQAYSYNEQFF.

In nucleotides, the CDR3 is TGTGCCAGCAGCGCCCCGGGCGGGAGCTCCTACAATGAGCAGTTCTTC. Protein: CASSAPGGSSYNEQFF. This sequence joins TRBV9 and TRBJ2-1, with 7 bases that match TRBD2. CDR3 length: 16 residues. Germline CDR1 and CDR2: SGDLS and YYNGEE. Unmatched junction bases numbered 6, after V lost 3 bases and J lost 0 bases.

The chain combines TRBV6-5 with TRBJ2-1; a possible D gene is TRBD2 (6 bases). Per germline, CDR1 MNHEY and CDR2 SVGAGI. The CDR3 has 15 residues. Between the trimmed V and J ends, which lost 2 bases and 3 bases, there was a span of 11 bases. CDR3 nucleotides: TGTGCCAGCAGTTACACGGGGACTTTCTACAATGAGCAGTTCTTC. It yields the protein CASSYTGTFYNEQFF.

The chain employs TRBV19 and TRBJ2-1; D is unclear. With 5 bases removed from V and 4 bases from J, the gap between germline ends came to 9 bases. This CDR3 contains 13 residues. Germline CDR1 reads LNHDA; CDR2 reads SQIVND (reference sequence). CDR3 DNA sequence: TGTGCCAGTAGTCCTCTCCTATACAATGAGCAGTTCTTC. Its protein is CASSPLLYNEQFF. The full variable domain, in which reference TRBV19 and TRBJ2-1 provide the parts outside the CDR3, is DGGITQSPKYLFRKEGQNVTLSCEQNLNHDAMYWYRQDPGQGLRLIYYSQIVNDFQKGDIAEGYSVSREKKESFPLTVTSAQKNPTAFYLCASSPLLYNEQFFGPGTRLTVL.

This rearrangement joins TRBV18 to TRBJ2-6; D uncertain. Germline-derived CDR1 and CDR2 are KGHSH and LQKENI. Trimming took 1 base from V and 0 from J, leaving 7 bases between them. The CDR3 loop spans 16 amino acids. CDR3 nucleotide sequence: TGTGCCAGCTCACCACGTAGAGACTCTGGGGCCAACGTCCTGACTTTC. It translates to CASSPRRDSGANVLTF.

This clone was counted between two and nine times. This chain links TRBV4-1 with TRBJ1-1, with 9 bases that match TRBD1. The CDR3 is made up of 16 amino acids. Per the germline V gene, CDR1 is MGHRA and CDR2 is YSYEKL. V shed 2 bases and J 6 bases; nucleotides not matched to a gene: 10. The CDR3 loop reads CASSQPRTGVWAEAFF. The CDR3 bases are TGCGCCAGCAGCCAACCTCGGACAGGGGTGTGGGCTGAAGCTTTCTTT.

The chain couples TRBV4-1 to TRBJ2-1; no definite D call. The CDR3 has 13 amino acids. V shed 2 bases and J shed 7 bases, with 9 bases lying between them. Germline loops: CDR1 MGHRA, CDR2 YSYEKL. The CDR3 nucleotides read TGCGCCAGCAGCCAAACGGGCTGGAATGAGCAGTTCTTC. Translating it yields CASSQTGWNEQFF.

As for this clone: A much larger clone differs from this one at a single base, so this may be a read error. This chain joins TRBV7-6 and TRBJ1-1; 7 positions agree with TRBD1. CDR3 length: 13 residues. Germline V CDR1 and CDR2: SGHVS, FNYEAQ. V lost 5 bases, J lost 0 bases, and 0 bases stayed unmatched. The CDR3 nucleotides read TGTGCCAGCAGCGGACAGGTGAACACTGAAGCTTTCTTT. This encodes CASSGQVNTEAFF. The whole variable domain, remainder taken from reference TRBV7-6 and TRBJ1-1, is GAGVSQSPRYKVTKRGQDVALRCDPISGHVSLYWYRQALGQGPEFLTYFNYEAQQDKSGLPNDRFSAERPEGSISTLTIQRTEQRDSAMYRCASSGQVNTEAFFGQGTRLTVV.

This clone was counted at least ten times. The gene calls are TRBV10-1 and TRBJ1-1; D gene uncertain. Trimming removed 0 bases from V and 4 bases from J, with 12 bases in between. Germline values: CDR1 WNHNN, CDR2 SYGVQD (reference sequence). The CDR3 extends over 15 amino acids. The CDR3 DNA follows: TGCGCCAGCAGTGAGTCGAAAGGTGAAAGCACTGAAGCTTTCTTT. Its protein is CASSESKGESTEAFF.

This clone came up many times. The chain recombines TRBV11-2 with TRBJ2-7, with D perhaps TRBD1 or TRBD2 (6 bases each). The V end lost 5 bases, the J end lost 0 bases, and 20 bases lay between the germline ends. The CDR3 runs to 17 residues. Germline CDR1 reads SGHAT; CDR2 reads FQNNGV. In nucleotides, the CDR3 is TGTGCCAGCAGCACCAGCCGGGGGCGGAAAAGCTCCTACGAGCAGTACTTC. This sequence encodes CASSTSRGRKSSYEQYF. Drawing the rest from reference TRBV11-2 and TRBJ2-7, the complete variable domain is EAGVAQSPRYKIIEKRQSVAFWCNPISGHATLYWYQQILGQGPKLLIQFQNNGVVDDSQLPKDRFSAERLKGVDSTLKIQPAKLEDSAVYLCASSTSRGRKSSYEQYFGPGTRLTVT.

This clone is labeled medium-sized. The same CDR3 can be traced to other DNA sequences in this sample. The chain combines TRBV5-1 with TRBJ2-2, with TRBD2 as a possible D gene (6 bases). V was trimmed by 4 bases and J by 5 bases, leaving 15 bases between them. CDR1 and CDR2 from the germline V gene are SGHRS and YFSETQ. The CDR3 sequence is 15 residues long. The CDR3 is CASSGSFGGTGELFF. As DNA, the CDR3 is TGCGCCAGCAGCGGTTCTTTCGGGGGAACCGGGGAGCTGTTTTTT.

The rearrangement joins TRBV7-2 to TRBJ2-7, with 7 bases matching TRBD1. Germline values: CDR1 SGHTA, CDR2 FQGNSA. The CDR3 runs 15 residues. Trimming at V came to 5 bases and at J to 1 base, leaving 8 bases not matched to a gene. The CDR3 DNA reads TGTGCCAGCAGCAACAATTGGGGACAGTCCTACGAGCAGTACTTC. It encodes CASSNNWGQSYEQYF.

The chain uses TRBV5-1 and TRBJ1-1; D not certain. This CDR3 has 15 amino acids. Trimming shortened V by 0 bases and J by 8 bases, and 17 bases separated the two germline ends. The germline V gene has CDR1 SGHRS and CDR2 YFSETQ. The CDR3 region has the DNA TGCGCCAGCAGCTTGGTCCCCAGCGGCTCGGGGGAAGCTTTCTTT. It codes for CASSLVPSGSGEAFF.

Points on this clone: This probably arose from a read error, given a far larger clone one base away. The CDR3 carries no conserved terminal phenylalanine or tryptophan, so it likely arises from a read error. J is TRBJ2-7 and V is TRBV30; TRBD1 or TRBD2 may be the D gene (5 bases each). Trimming shortened V by 7 bases and J by 3 bases, and 16 bases separated the two germline ends. The CDR3 contains 13 residues. CDR1 is GTSNPN and CDR2 is SVGIG in the germline V gene (reference sequence). CDR3 amino acids: CASPGPSIYEQYL. The CDR3 nucleotides are TGTGCCTCGCCGGGACCGTCCATCTACGAGCAGTACCTC.

The chain joins TRBV28 to TRBJ1-2, with D possibly being TRBD1 (6 bases). The CDR3 contains 14 residues. V dropped 3 bases and J dropped 7 bases, with 15 bases sitting between them. Germline V lookup: CDR1 MDHEN, CDR2 SYDVKM. The CDR3 bases are TGTGCCAGCAGTTTCTCGGACAGAAGGGGTGGCTACACCTTC. It yields the protein CASSFSDRRGGYTF.